The subject of this entry is one TCR beta chain. The antigen remains undetermined. Other DNA sequences from this sample encode an identical CDR3 as well. This sample is drawn from a study of Ad26.COV2.S vaccination and SARS-CoV-2 variants. About the study: Participants got Ad26.COV2.S intramuscularly, once or twice 56 days apart. General observations from the study: Across vaccine and placebo recipients, the breadth of non-spike TCRs was similar.

Treatment denoted: 15 to 20 received Ad26.COV2.S at low or high dose, single or two shots; about 5 received placebo; per-sample allocation not given. Collection of samples fell on day 63 after the first vaccine or placebo injection. A Boston donor was an adult aged 18-55 years. An Ad26 vector expressing Wuhan-strain SARS-CoV-2 spike constituted the vaccine. Clones were sequenced by immunoSEQ multiplex PCR, and TCRdb holds only the in-frame ones, with some missing. This sample has roughly 330,000 clones, with roughly 90% found just once. This CDR3 region has 12 residues. Germline CDR1 reads MNHEY; CDR2 reads SVGAGI. The V end lost 3 bases, the J end lost 1 base, and 3 bases lay between the germline ends.

The chain carries TRBV6-5 and TRBJ1-2; D remains ambiguous. The TCR was taken from a person between 18 and 59 years old who received the Ad26.COV2.S COVID-19 vaccine or a placebo. Sequencing used peripheral blood, obtained in a trial of Ad26.COV2.S vaccine versus placebo. The CDR3 is CASSYGNYGYTF. CDR3 nucleotides: TGTGCCAGCAGTTATGGTAACTATGGCTACACCTTC.